This TCR beta chain was identified during a study of cytomegalovirus exposure and HLA in healthy donors. Study-wide background: Early released data comprised 80 million or so unique TCRs from HLA-typed donors.

Study results and limitations: A later analysis reportedly found that, within productive TCRs, an Asian-associated ancestry cluster had fewer N-insertions than the mean observed across the approximately 670 donors.

Both 60 Vbeta primers and 13 Jbeta primers went into the PCR. Generated by immunoSEQ multiplex PCR, the TCRdb table keeps only in-frame clones and is missing some. The sample records some 85,000 clones, about 80% being singletons. Trimming took 6 bases from V and 3 from J; bases not matched to a gene: 4. Germline V gives CDR1 MDHEN, CDR2 SYDVKM. This CDR3 comprises 15 residues. A word on this clone: The antigen remains unidentified.

Input material: PBMCs. The receptor was derived from a male donor in good health and CMV-seronegative. V usage is TRBV28 and J usage is TRBJ2-1, with TRBD1 identical over 11 bases. This CDR3 is CASRRGQGVYNEQFF. DNA for the CDR3: TGTGCCAGCAGAAGGGGACAGGGGGTCTACAATGAGCAGTTCTTC.